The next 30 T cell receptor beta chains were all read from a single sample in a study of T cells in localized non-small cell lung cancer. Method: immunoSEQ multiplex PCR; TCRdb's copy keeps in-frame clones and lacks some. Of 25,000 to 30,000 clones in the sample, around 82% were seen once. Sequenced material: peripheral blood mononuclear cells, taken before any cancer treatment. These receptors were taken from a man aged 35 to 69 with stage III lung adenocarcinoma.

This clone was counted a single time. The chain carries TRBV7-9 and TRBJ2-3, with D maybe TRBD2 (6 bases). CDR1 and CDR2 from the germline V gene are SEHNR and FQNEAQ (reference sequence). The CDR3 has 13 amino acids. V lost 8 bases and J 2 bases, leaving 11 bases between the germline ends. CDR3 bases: TGTGCCAGCGGGGGGTTCCTCACAGATACGCAGTATTTT. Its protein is CASGGFLTDTQYF.

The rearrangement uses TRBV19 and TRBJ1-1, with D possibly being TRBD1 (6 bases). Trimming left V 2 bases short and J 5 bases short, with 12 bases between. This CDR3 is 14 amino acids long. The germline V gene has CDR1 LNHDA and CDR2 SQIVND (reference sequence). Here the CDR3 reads CASSIYSRGTEAFF. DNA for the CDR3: TGTGCCAGTAGTATATACTCAAGGGGGACTGAAGCTTTCTTT.

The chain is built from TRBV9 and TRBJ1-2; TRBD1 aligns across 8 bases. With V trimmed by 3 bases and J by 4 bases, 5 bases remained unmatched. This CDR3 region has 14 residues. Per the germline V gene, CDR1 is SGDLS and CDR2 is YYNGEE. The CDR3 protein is CASSAQGATYGYTF. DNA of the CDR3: TGTGCCAGCAGCGCCCAGGGGGCGACCTATGGCTACACCTTC.

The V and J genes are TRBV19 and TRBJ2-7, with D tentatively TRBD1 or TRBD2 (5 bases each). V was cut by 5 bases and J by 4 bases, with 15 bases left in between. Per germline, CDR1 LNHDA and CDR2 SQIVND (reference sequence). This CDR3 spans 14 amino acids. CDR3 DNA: TGTGCCAGTAGTCCCGGGTCGGGACGGTACGAGCAGTACTTC. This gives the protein CASSPGSGRYEQYF.

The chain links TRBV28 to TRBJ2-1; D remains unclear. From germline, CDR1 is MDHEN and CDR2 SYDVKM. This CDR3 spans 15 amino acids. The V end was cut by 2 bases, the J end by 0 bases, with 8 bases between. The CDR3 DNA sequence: TGTGCCAGCAGTTTAATAGAGAGCTCCTACAATGAGCAGTTCTTC. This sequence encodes CASSLIESSYNEQFF.

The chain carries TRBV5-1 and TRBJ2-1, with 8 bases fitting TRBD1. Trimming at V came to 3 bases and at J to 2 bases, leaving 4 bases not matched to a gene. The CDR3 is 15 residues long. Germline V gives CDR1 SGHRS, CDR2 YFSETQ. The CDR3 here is CASSSLQGAYNEQFF. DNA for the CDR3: TGCGCCAGCAGCTCGCTACAGGGGGCCTACAATGAGCAGTTCTTC.

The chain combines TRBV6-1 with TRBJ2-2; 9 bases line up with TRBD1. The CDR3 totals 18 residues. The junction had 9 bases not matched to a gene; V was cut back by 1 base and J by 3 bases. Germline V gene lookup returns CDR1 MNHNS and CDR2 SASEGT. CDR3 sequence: CASSEGAYRGPYTGELFF. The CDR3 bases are TGTGCCAGCAGTGAAGGGGCCTACAGGGGGCCCTACACCGGGGAGCTGTTTTTT.

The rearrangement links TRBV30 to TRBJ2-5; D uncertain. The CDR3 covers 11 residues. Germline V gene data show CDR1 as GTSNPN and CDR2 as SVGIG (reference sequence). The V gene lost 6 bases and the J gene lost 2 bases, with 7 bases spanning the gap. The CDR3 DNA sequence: TGTGCCTGCACACAACAAGAGACCCAGTACTTC. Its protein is CACTQQETQYF.

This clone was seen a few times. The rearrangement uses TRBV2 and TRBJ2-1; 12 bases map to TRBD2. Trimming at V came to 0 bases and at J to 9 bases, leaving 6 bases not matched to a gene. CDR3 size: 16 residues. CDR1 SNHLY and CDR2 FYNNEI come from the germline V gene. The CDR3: CASSEAWTSGITEQFF. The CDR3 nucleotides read TGTGCCAGCAGTGAAGCTTGGACTAGCGGGATCACTGAGCAGTTCTTC.

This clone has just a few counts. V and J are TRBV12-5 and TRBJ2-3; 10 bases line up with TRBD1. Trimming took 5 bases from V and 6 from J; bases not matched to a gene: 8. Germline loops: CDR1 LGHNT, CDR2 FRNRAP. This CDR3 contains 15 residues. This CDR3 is CASGRGTGASDTQYF. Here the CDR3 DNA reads TGTGCTAGTGGTCGCGGGACAGGGGCGTCCGATACGCAGTATTTT.

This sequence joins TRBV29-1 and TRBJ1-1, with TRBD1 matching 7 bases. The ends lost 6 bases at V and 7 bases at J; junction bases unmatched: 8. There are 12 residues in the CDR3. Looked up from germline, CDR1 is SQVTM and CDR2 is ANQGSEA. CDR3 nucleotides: TGCAGCGTGGGGATGACAGGGAATGAAGCTTTCTTT. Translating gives CSVGMTGNEAFF.

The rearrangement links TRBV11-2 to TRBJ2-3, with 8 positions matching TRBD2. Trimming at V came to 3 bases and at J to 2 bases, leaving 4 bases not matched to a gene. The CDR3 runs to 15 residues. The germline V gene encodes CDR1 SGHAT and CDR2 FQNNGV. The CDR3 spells CASSFGGGITDTQYF. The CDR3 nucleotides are TGTGCCAGCAGCTTTGGCGGGGGGATCACAGATACGCAGTATTTT.

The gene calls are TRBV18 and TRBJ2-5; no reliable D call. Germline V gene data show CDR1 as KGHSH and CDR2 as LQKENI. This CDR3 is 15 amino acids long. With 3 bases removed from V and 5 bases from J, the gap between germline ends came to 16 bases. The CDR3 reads CASSPRPGISETQYF. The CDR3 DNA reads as TGTGCCAGCTCACCTCGGCCGGGTATAAGCGAGACCCAGTACTTC.

The CDR3 sequence is CASKGDTEAFF. In nucleotides, the CDR3 is TGTGCCAGCAAGGGGGACACTGAAGCTTTCTTT. The V and J genes are TRBV27 and TRBJ1-1; possibly TRBD1 for D (6 bases). Trimming took off 7 bases at V and 3 bases at J, with 6 bases between the two ends. The germline V gene has CDR1 MNHEY and CDR2 SMNVEV (reference sequence). The CDR3 runs to 11 residues.

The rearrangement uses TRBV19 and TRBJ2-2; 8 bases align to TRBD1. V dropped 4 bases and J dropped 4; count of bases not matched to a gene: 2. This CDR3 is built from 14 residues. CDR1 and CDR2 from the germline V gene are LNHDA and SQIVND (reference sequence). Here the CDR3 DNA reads TGTGCCAGTAGTACCAGGGGGCTCACCGGGGAGCTGTTTTTT. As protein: CASSTRGLTGELFF.

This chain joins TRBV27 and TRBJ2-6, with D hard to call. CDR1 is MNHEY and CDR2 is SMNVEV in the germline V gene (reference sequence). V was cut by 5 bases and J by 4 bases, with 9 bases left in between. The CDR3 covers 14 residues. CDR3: CASSMNLGANVLTF. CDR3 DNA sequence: TGTGCCAGCAGTATGAACCTGGGGGCCAACGTCCTGACTTTC.

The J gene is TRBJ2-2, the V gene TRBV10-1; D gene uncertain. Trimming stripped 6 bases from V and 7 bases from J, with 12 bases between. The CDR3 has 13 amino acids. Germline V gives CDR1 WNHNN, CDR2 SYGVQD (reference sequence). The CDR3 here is CASSARPDGELFF. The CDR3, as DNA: TGCGCCAGCAGCGCGAGGCCAGACGGGGAGCTGTTTTTT.

The CDR3, as DNA: TGTGCCAGCAGCGCTAGGACCTCCACCGGGGAGCTGTTTTTT. This translates into CASSARTSTGELFF. The V call is TRBV5-4, the J call TRBJ2-2; no clear D gene. The V end was cut by 4 bases, the J end by 4 bases, with 11 bases between. Per the germline V gene, CDR1 is SGHNT and CDR2 is YYREEE (reference sequence). This CDR3 is built from 14 residues.

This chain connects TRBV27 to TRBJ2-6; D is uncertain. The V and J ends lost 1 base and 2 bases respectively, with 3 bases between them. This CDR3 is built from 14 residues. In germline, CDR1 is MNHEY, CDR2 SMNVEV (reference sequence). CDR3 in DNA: TGTGCCAGCAGTTTATTGGCTGGGGCCAACGTCCTGACTTTC. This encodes CASSLLAGANVLTF.

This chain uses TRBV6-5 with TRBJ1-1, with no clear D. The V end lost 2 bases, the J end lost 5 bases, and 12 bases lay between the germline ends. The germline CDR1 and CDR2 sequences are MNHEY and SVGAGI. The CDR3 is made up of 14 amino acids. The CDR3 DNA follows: TGTGCCAGCAGTTACAGGGCCATGTGGACTGAAGCTTTCTTT. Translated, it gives CASSYRAMWTEAFF.

The CDR3 spells CASKYDGTDTQYF. The DNA for the CDR3 is TGTGCCAGCAAGTATGATGGCACAGATACGCAGTATTTT. The V and J genes are TRBV6-5 and TRBJ2-3; D ambiguous. The V end lost 7 bases, the J end lost 1 base, and 9 bases lay between the germline ends. The CDR3 has 13 residues. Germline V lookup: CDR1 MNHEY, CDR2 SVGAGI.

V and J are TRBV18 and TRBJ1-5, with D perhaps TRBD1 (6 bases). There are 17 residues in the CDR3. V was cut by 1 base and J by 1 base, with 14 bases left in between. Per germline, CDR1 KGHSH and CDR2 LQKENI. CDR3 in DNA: TGTGCCAGCTCACCACGCCCCCCGGGGGGCAGCAATCAGCCCCAGCATTTT. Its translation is CASSPRPPGGSNQPQHF.

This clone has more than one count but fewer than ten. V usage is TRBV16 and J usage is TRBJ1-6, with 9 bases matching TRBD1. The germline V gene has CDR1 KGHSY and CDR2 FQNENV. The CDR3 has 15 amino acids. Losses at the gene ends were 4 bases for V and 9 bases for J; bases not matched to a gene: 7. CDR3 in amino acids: CASSPPGTGPSPLHF. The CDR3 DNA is TGTGCCAGCAGCCCCCCGGGGACAGGGCCTTCACCCCTCCACTTT.

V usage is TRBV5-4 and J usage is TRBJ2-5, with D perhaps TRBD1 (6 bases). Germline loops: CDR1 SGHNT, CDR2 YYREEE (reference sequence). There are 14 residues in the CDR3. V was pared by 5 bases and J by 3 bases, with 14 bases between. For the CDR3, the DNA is TGTGCCAGCAGTCTTAAGGGACAAAAAGAGACCCAGTACTTC. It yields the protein CASSLKGQKETQYF. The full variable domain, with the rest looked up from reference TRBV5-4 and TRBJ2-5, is ETGVTQSPTHLIKTRGQQVTLRCSSQSGHNTVSWYQQALGQGPQFIFQYYREEENGRGNFPPRFSGLQFPNYSSELNVNALELDDSALYLCASSLKGQKETQYFGPGTRLLVL.

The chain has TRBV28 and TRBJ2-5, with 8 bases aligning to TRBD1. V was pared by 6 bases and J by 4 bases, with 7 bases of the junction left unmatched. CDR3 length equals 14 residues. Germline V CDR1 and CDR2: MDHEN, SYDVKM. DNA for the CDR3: TGTGCCAGCAGAGCAGGGGGCTATGTAGAGACCCAGTACTTC. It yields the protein CASRAGGYVETQYF.

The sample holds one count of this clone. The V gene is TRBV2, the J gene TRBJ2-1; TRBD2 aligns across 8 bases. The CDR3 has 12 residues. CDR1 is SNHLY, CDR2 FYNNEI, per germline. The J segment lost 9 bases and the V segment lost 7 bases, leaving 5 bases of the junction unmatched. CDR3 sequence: CASTSGGGEQFF. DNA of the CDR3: TGTGCCAGCACCTCGGGGGGGGGTGAGCAGTTCTTC.

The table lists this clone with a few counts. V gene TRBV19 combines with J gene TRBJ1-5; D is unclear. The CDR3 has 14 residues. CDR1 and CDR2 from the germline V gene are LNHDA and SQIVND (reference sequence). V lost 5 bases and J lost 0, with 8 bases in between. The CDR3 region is CASSARASNQPQHF. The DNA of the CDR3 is TGTGCCAGTAGTGCAAGGGCTAGCAATCAGCCCCAGCATTTT. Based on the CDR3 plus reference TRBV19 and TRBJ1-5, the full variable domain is DGGITQSPKYLFRKEGQNVTLSCEQNLNHDAMYWYRQDPGQGLRLIYYSQIVNDFQKGDIAEGYSVSREKKESFPLTVTSAQKNPTAFYLCASSARASNQPQHFGDGTRLSIL.

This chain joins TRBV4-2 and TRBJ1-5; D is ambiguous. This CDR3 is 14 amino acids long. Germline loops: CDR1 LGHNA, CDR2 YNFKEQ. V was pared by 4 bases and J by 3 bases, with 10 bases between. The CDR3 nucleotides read TGTGCCAGCAGCCTGGGAACGGACAATCAGCCCCAGCATTTT. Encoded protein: CASSLGTDNQPQHF.

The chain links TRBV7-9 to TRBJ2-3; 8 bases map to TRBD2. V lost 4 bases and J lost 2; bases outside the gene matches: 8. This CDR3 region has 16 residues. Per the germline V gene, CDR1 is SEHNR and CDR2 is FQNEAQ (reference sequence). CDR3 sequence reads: CASSSPAGGFTDTQYF. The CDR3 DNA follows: TGTGCCAGCAGCTCCCCGGCGGGAGGCTTCACAGATACGCAGTATTTT.

As DNA, the CDR3 is TGTGCCAGCAGCTCTGGGCTAGCGGGGAGGCAAGAGACCCAGTACTTC. This translates into CASSSGLAGRQETQYF. This chain joins TRBV5-8 and TRBJ2-5; 9 nucleotides line up with TRBD2. The CDR3 is 16 amino acids. In germline, CDR1 is SGHTS, CDR2 YDEGEE. V was pared by 3 bases and J by 2 bases, with 8 bases of the junction left unmatched.